This T cell receptor (beta chain) was recorded in a study of metastatic and nonmetastatic thyroid tumors. Overall study: Repertoires of blood and of tissue (tumor or nodule) from malignant and benign thyroid patients were compared.

Authors' data handling: A papillary thyroid cancer distant-metastasis classifier was built from CDR3 differences across clinicopathological groups. TCRdb reprocessed the PCR reads via MiXCR. The V and J calls were not made by the authors but by TCRdb's processing. Found here are around 4,000 clones, about 32% of them singletons; the top ten hold 19%. Notes on this clone: Its antigen is unknown.

Findings and caveats of the study: Reportedly, malignant thyroid tumors had significantly higher TCR beta diversity than benign nodules, in blood and tumor.

Among the patients, none had received any treatment before thyroid surgery. The receptor's source is a female donor with papillary thyroid cancer or a benign thyroid nodule (not recorded which). Some clones in this sample may be carry-over from other donors' samples. Sequencing used adjacent normal tissue.

Here the CDR3 reads CASSLSSRATGELFF. As DNA, the CDR3 is TGTGCCAGCAGCTTGTCGTCCAGGGCCACCGGGGAGCTGTTTTTT. V gene TRBV5-8 combines with J gene TRBJ2-2; weak D call: TRBD1 (5 bases). The length of the CDR3 is 15 residues. V was clipped by 1 base and J by 4 bases, with 11 bases between them. CDR1 and CDR2 (germline): SGHTS, YDEGEE.